This TCR beta chain appears in the sequencing data of a study of cytomegalovirus exposure and HLA in healthy donors. The PCR ran on 60 Vbeta and 13 Jbeta primers. Only in-frame clones appear in the TCRdb table, and some are missing; sequencing was by immunoSEQ multiplex PCR. This repertoire includes tens of thousands of clones. The length of the CDR3 is 15 residues. V was clipped by 1 base and J by 6 bases; unmatched bases: 3. CDR1 SEHNR and CDR2 FQNEAQ come from the germline V gene (reference sequence). The sample taken for sequencing was PBMCs. The chain uses TRBV7-9 and TRBJ1-6; TRBD1 matches at 7 bases. This sequence originates from a woman in her 30s in good health and CMV-seropositive. The CDR3 DNA reads TGTGCCAGCAGCTTAGACCAGGGGGGTAATTCACCCCTCCACTTT. Residues: CASSLDQGGNSPLHF.